Each of the 16 T cell receptor beta chains below was sequenced from the same sample in a study of blood T cell repertoires in COVID-19. This table comes from immunoSEQ multiplex PCR, and its TCRdb copy is limited to in-frame clones, with some not included. The sample lists about 58,000 clones; roughly 89% were seen once. The sequenced material came from peripheral blood. These receptors were obtained from a man between 60 and 75 years old with active COVID-19.

This rearrangement joins TRBV5-4 to TRBJ2-2, with a tentative D call TRBD2 (7 bases). This CDR3 has 15 residues. Germline V gene data show CDR1 as SGHNT and CDR2 as YYREEE (reference sequence). V was clipped by 2 bases and J by 4 bases, with 12 bases between them. This CDR3 is CASSFGGGATGELFF. The CDR3 DNA sequence: TGTGCCAGCAGCTTCGGAGGGGGGGCCACCGGGGAGCTGTTTTTT.

The chain links TRBV7-2 to TRBJ2-1; 12 bases agree with TRBD2. V shed 5 bases, J shed 1 base, and the junction held 3 bases outside the gene matches. This CDR3 has 16 residues. Germline CDR1 is SGHTA and CDR2 is FQGNSA. CDR3 nucleotides: TGTGCCAGCAGCCGCGGACTAGCGGGATCCTACAATGAGCAGTTCTTC. As protein: CASSRGLAGSYNEQFF.

J is TRBJ1-1 and V is TRBV6-5, with 8 bases aligning to TRBD1. The CDR3 has 13 residues. From germline, CDR1 is MNHEY and CDR2 SVGAGI. J was trimmed by 7 bases and V by 7 bases; bases with no gene match: 8. CDR3 protein: CASIAGTGYEAFF. The CDR3 DNA sequence: TGTGCCAGCATCGCCGGGACAGGCTATGAAGCTTTCTTT.

This chain links TRBV19 with TRBJ1-2; D remains unclear. Germline V gives CDR1 LNHDA, CDR2 SQIVND (reference sequence). The V and J ends lost 2 bases and 2 bases respectively, with 9 bases between them. CDR3 length equals 14 residues. The CDR3 nucleotides read TGTGCCAGTAGTATAAACGGCGGCAACTATGGCTACACCTTC. Translating gives CASSINGGNYGYTF.

The V gene is TRBV14, the J gene TRBJ2-7; 9 bases are shared with TRBD2. The junction had 20 bases not matched to a gene; V was cut back by 4 bases and J by 4 bases. The CDR3 spans 19 residues. Germline V lookup: CDR1 SGHDN, CDR2 FVKESK. CDR3: CASSPSPGTSSLFKYEQYF. CDR3 nucleotide sequence: TGTGCCAGCAGCCCAAGCCCAGGGACTAGCTCTTTATTCAAGTACGAGCAGTACTTC.

The chain recombines TRBV5-1 with TRBJ1-5; TRBD1 is a possible D gene (6 bases). Trimming removed 0 bases from V and 1 base from J, with 14 bases in between. Germline CDR1 is SGHRS and CDR2 is YFSETQ. The CDR3 is 17 residues long. CDR3 DNA: TGCGCCAGCAGCTTGGGGGGTGCAGGGGTAAGCAATCAGCCCCAGCATTTT. Translating gives CASSLGGAGVSNQPQHF. The whole variable domain, filled in from reference TRBV5-1 and TRBJ1-5, reads KAGVTQTPRYLIKTRGQQVTLSCSPISGHRSVSWYQQTPGQGLQFLFEYFSETQRNKGNFPGRFSGRQFSNSRSEMNVSTLELGDSALYLCASSLGGAGVSNQPQHFGDGTRLSIL.

V gene TRBV6-6 combines with J gene TRBJ2-5, with 10 bases lining up with TRBD1. CDR1 is MNHNY and CDR2 is SVGAGI in the germline V gene (reference sequence). The V and J ends lost 2 bases and 7 bases, in that order; junction bases with no gene match: 7. The CDR3 totals 15 residues. In DNA form, the CDR3 reads TGTGCCAGCAGTTACCGTGGACAGGGGGTAGGGACCCAGTACTTC. This gives the protein CASSYRGQGVGTQYF.

V and J are TRBV6-1 and TRBJ1-2, with a tentative D call TRBD1 (6 bases). Germline V gene data show CDR1 as MNHNS and CDR2 as SASEGT. CDR3 size: 14 residues. Trimming stripped 1 base from V and 4 bases from J, with 10 bases between. The CDR3 here is CASSEGGRGYGYTF. CDR3 nucleotides: TGTGCCAGCAGTGAAGGCGGCAGGGGCTATGGCTACACCTTC.

The chain has TRBV28 and TRBJ1-2; D possibly corresponds to TRBD1 (5 bases). Germline V lookup: CDR1 MDHEN, CDR2 SYDVKM. The ends were cut back, 6 bases at V and 8 bases at J, with 19 bases in the middle. The CDR3 runs to 14 residues. The CDR3 protein is CASSPSERGGGYTF. CDR3 DNA sequence: TGTGCCAGCAGCCCCTCGGAGAGGGGAGGAGGCTACACCTTC.

The chain employs TRBV19 and TRBJ1-2; TRBD1 is a possible D gene (5 bases). Germline loops: CDR1 LNHDA, CDR2 SQIVND (reference sequence). Trimming left V 4 bases short and J 2 bases short, with 8 bases between. This CDR3 region has 13 residues. The CDR3 coding sequence is TGTGCCAGTAGTACCTCAGGGAACTATGGCTACACCTTC. Translation: CASSTSGNYGYTF.

The CDR3, as DNA: TGTGCCAGCGGTAAAAGGGACAGGGGGCAGGATTCACCCCTCCACTTT. Its translation is CASGKRDRGQDSPLHF. The chain uses TRBV7-8 and TRBJ1-6; TRBD1 aligns across 12 bases. CDR1 is SGHVS and CDR2 is FQNEAQ in the germline V gene. Trimming took 8 bases from V and 8 from J; bases not matched to a gene: 10. This CDR3 is 16 amino acids long.

This clone has just one count. This chain joins TRBV30 and TRBJ1-3; TRBD1 agrees at 7 bases. There are 11 residues in the CDR3. The germline gives CDR1 GTSNPN, CDR2 SVGIG (reference sequence). Trimming took 5 bases from V and 6 from J; bases not matched to a gene: 1. This CDR3 is CAWDRENTIYF. CDR3 sequence (DNA): TGTGCCTGGGACAGGGAAAACACCATATATTTT.

The chain couples TRBV18 to TRBJ2-3; D is uncertain. The V end was cut by 3 bases, the J end by 2 bases, with 9 bases between. The CDR3 is 14 amino acids. Looked up from germline, CDR1 is KGHSH and CDR2 is LQKENI. Written as DNA, the CDR3 is TGTGCCAGCTCACCCTCCCCCGTCACAGATACGCAGTATTTT. This gives the protein CASSPSPVTDTQYF.

Only one count was recorded for this clone. The chain joins TRBV13 to TRBJ1-1; 7 bases align to TRBD1. Germline V CDR1 and CDR2: PRHDT, FYEKMQ (reference sequence). The CDR3 loop spans 11 amino acids. The trim removed 6 bases at V and 12 bases at J, leaving 7 bases unmatched. The CDR3 DNA reads as TGTGCCAGCAGTCACGACAGGGTATCTTTCTTT. It specifies CASSHDRVSFF.

The chain carries TRBV30 and TRBJ2-7; TRBD2 matches at 8 bases. Looked up from germline, CDR1 is GTSNPN and CDR2 is SVGIG (reference sequence). J was trimmed by 3 bases and V by 3 bases; bases with no gene match: 4. The CDR3 loop spans 13 amino acids. CDR3 sequence reads: CAWSRGLVYEQYF. The DNA for the CDR3 is TGTGCCTGGAGCCGGGGACTAGTCTACGAGCAGTACTTC.

This rearrangement joins TRBV24-1 to TRBJ2-6, with a possible D match to TRBD2 (5 bases). This CDR3 is built from 17 residues. Trimming stripped 6 bases from V and 2 bases from J, with 16 bases between. Germline V lookup: CDR1 KGHDR, CDR2 SFDVKD. For the CDR3, the DNA is TGTGCCACCAGTCCGACCCCTCACGGGGCTGGGGCCAACGTCCTGACTTTC. Translated: CATSPTPHGAGANVLTF.